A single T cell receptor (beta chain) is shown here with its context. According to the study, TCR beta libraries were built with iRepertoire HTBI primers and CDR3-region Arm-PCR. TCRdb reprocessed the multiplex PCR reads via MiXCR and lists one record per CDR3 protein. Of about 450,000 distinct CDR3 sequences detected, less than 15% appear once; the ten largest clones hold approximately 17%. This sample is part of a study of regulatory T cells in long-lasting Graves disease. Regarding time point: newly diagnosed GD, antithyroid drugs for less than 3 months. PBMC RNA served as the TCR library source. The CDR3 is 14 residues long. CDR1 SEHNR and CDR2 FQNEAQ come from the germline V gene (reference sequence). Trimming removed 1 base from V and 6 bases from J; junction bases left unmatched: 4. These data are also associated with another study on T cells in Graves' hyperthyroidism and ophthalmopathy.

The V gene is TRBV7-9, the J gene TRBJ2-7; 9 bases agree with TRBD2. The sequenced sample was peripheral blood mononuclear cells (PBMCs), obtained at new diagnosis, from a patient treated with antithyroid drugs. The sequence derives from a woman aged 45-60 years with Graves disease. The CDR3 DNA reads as TGTGCCAGCAGCTTAGGGACTAGCGAGTCCGAGCAGTACTTC. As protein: CASSLGTSESEQYF.